The 31 T cell receptor beta chains below all came from one sample that was sequenced in a study of blood T cells in healthy people across ages. PCR was performed a second time for 7 to 11 cycles using a sample-barcoded 5' primer and a J-beta primer mix. TCRdb called the 5' RACE reads again in MiXCR, with one record for every CDR3 protein. Of roughly 900,000 distinct CDR3 sequences listed, under 35% are singletons. The specimen sequenced was blood. These receptors all come from a woman older than 75 in good health.

Concerning this clonotype itself: Since a much larger clone is just one base distant, this may be a read error. This chain connects TRBV20-1 to TRBJ2-3; 9 bases line up with TRBD1. The CDR3 covers 13 residues. The germline V gene encodes CDR1 DFQATT and CDR2 SNEGSKA (reference sequence). V was clipped by 5 bases and J by 0 bases; unmatched bases: 0. The CDR3 bases are TGCAGTGCTGACAGGGGGAGCACAGATACGCAGTATTTT. It is translated as CSADRGSTDTQYF.

This clonotype was recorded many times. J is TRBJ2-5 and V is TRBV2; D unresolved. Germline V gives CDR1 SNHLY, CDR2 FYNNEI. V lost 7 bases and J lost 1, with 13 bases in between. The CDR3 loop spans 14 amino acids. The CDR3 bases are TGTGCCAGCATTGGCTGGTCAGGCCAAGAGACCCAGTACTTC. This sequence encodes CASIGWSGQETQYF.

This clonotype was detected many times. The V and J genes are TRBV2 and TRBJ2-1; D call uncertain. Germline lookup yields CDR1 SNHLY and CDR2 FYNNEI. The CDR3 loop spans 12 amino acids. V lost 7 bases and J lost 3, with 7 bases in between. The CDR3 DNA reads TGTGCCAGCAACGGCGTCTACAATGAGCAGTTCTTC. Its protein product is CASNGVYNEQFF. The full variable domain, rest sourced from reference TRBV2 and TRBJ2-1, is EPEVTQTPSHQVTQMGQEVILRCVPISNHLYFYWYRQILGQKVEFLVSFYNNEISEKSEIFDDQFSVERPDGSNFTLKIRSTKLEDSAMYFCASNGVYNEQFFGPGTRLTVL.

This clonotype was detected only a few times. This rearrangement joins TRBV11-2 to TRBJ1-6, with D perhaps matching TRBD1 (5 bases). Germline CDR1 is SGHAT and CDR2 is FQNNGV. The V end was cut by 4 bases, the J end by 0 bases, with 13 bases between. The CDR3 length is 17 residues. The CDR3 coding sequence is TGTGCCAGCAGCTCTAACAGGTCATACTCCTATAATTCACCCCTCCACTTT. Its translation: CASSSNRSYSYNSPLHF.

This clonotype was seen ten or more times. The J gene is TRBJ2-7, the V gene TRBV3-1; 7 bases are shared with TRBD1. V dropped 4 bases and J dropped 4; count of bases not matched to a gene: 10. Looked up from germline, CDR1 is LGHDT and CDR2 is YNNKEL (reference sequence). The CDR3 totals 15 residues. The CDR3 protein is CASSPMGQTLYEQYF. The CDR3 DNA sequence: TGTGCCAGCAGCCCCATGGGACAGACCCTATACGAGCAGTACTTC.

This clonotype showed up many times. The CDR3 DNA follows: TGCGCCAGCAGCCAACAAGGGGGATCGCGGGGCTACACAGATACGCAGTATTTT. Protein: CASSQQGGSRGYTDTQYF. The chain uses TRBV4-3 and TRBJ2-3; the D gene could be TRBD1 or TRBD2 (6 bases each). CDR1 and CDR2 from the germline V gene are LGHNA and YSLEER. V shed 2 bases and J shed 2 bases, with 20 bases lying between them. There are 18 residues in the CDR3.

This clonotype was observed many times. J is TRBJ1-2 and V is TRBV29-1, with unresolved D. The V gene lost 0 bases and the J gene lost 5 bases, with 13 bases spanning the gap. The CDR3 extends over 14 amino acids. Germline V CDR1 and CDR2: SQVTM, ANQGSEA. The chain's CDR3 is CSVEDLAVRYGYTF. CDR3 nucleotide sequence: TGCAGCGTTGAAGATCTCGCAGTTAGATATGGCTACACCTTC.

This clonotype was counted only a few times. V gene TRBV18 combines with J gene TRBJ2-3, with 7 bases matching TRBD2. The V gene's germline CDR1 is KGHSH and CDR2 LQKENI. Trimming removed 4 bases from V and 4 bases from J; junction bases left unmatched: 14. This CDR3 spans 17 amino acids. The CDR3 nucleotides read TGTGCCAGCTCACAGCGGCTAGCGGTAGGCGGGTCAGATACGCAGTATTTT. It codes for CASSQRLAVGGSDTQYF.

This clonotype was seen a few times. The rearrangement joins TRBV4-2 to TRBJ1-4, with TRBD1 matching over 9 bases. The CDR3 totals 17 residues. Germline assignment: CDR1 LGHNA and CDR2 YNFKEQ. Trimming removed 4 bases from V and 2 bases from J; junction bases left unmatched: 8. For the CDR3, the DNA is TGTGCCAGCAGCCCAAAACAGGGGGCGGGGACTAATGAAAAACTGTTTTTT. Translation: CASSPKQGAGTNEKLFF.

This chain connects TRBV7-2 to TRBJ2-1, with 12 bases aligning to TRBD2. Trimming at V came to 3 bases and at J to 7 bases, leaving 10 bases not matched to a gene. The CDR3 runs 17 residues. Germline values: CDR1 SGHTA, CDR2 FQGNSA. The CDR3 reads CASSLRASGGAGNEQFF. CDR3 DNA: TGTGCCAGCAGCTTGCGAGCTAGCGGGGGGGCCGGGAATGAGCAGTTCTTC.

The CDR3 protein is CASSYLGQTRSNSNTGELFF. CDR3 bases: TGTGCCAGCAGTTACCTAGGACAAACCCGGAGCAATTCGAACACCGGGGAGCTGTTTTTT. The chain joins TRBV6-5 to TRBJ2-2; possibly TRBD1 for D (5 bases). Germline assignment: CDR1 MNHEY and CDR2 SVGAGI. Trimming removed 2 bases at V and 0 bases at J, with 22 bases between. CDR3 size: 20 residues.

This clonotype came up many times. V gene TRBV11-3 combines with J gene TRBJ2-5; 7 nucleotides match TRBD2. The CDR3 contains 17 residues. CDR1 and CDR2 (germline): SGHNT, YENEEA. V dropped 1 base and J dropped 0; count of bases not matched to a gene: 8. The CDR3 loop is CASSLGQASGDQETQYF. As DNA, the CDR3 is TGTGCCAGCAGCTTAGGGCAGGCCAGCGGGGACCAAGAGACCCAGTACTTC.

This clonotype came up many times. The chain has TRBV7-2 and TRBJ2-5; 9 positions match TRBD2. CDR3 length equals 15 residues. In germline, CDR1 is SGHTA, CDR2 FQGNSA. V lost 6 bases, J lost 5 bases, and 10 bases stayed unmatched. The CDR3 loop is CASSTSAGGPETQYF. CDR3 nucleotide sequence: TGTGCCAGCAGTACGTCCGCGGGGGGGCCTGAGACCCAGTACTTC.

This clonotype was recorded at least ten times. The chain's CDR3 is CSAGQAGAFNQPQHF. CDR3 bases: TGCAGTGCTGGGCAGGCAGGAGCTTTCAATCAGCCCCAGCATTTT. The rearrangement links TRBV20-1 to TRBJ1-5; D call uncertain. V gave up 5 bases and J gave up 3 bases, with 17 bases separating them. The CDR3 is made up of 15 amino acids. Per the germline V gene, CDR1 is DFQATT and CDR2 is SNEGSKA (reference sequence).

A few counts support this clonotype. The rearrangement links TRBV4-2 to TRBJ1-1, with unresolved D. The CDR3 consists of 15 residues. Trimming stripped 2 bases from V and 3 bases from J, with 13 bases between. Germline CDR1 reads LGHNA; CDR2 reads YNFKEQ. The chain's CDR3 is CASSQSLHEDTEAFF. The CDR3 bases are TGTGCCAGCAGCCAATCCCTACATGAAGACACTGAAGCTTTCTTT.

This clonotype was seen a few times. V usage is TRBV11-2 and J usage is TRBJ1-4; the D gene is possibly TRBD1 (6 bases). CDR3 length equals 16 residues. Trimming stripped 2 bases from V and 7 bases from J, with 17 bases between. The germline V gene encodes CDR1 SGHAT and CDR2 FQNNGV. The CDR3 nucleotides are TGTGCCAGCAGCTTAACCTTAACAGGGAGGGGTGAAAAACTGTTTTTT. As protein: CASSLTLTGRGEKLFF.

For this clonotype: This sequence may be a read error, since a much larger clone differs from it by one base. This CDR3 is missing its conserved last phenylalanine or tryptophan, likely due to a read error. V and J are TRBV18 and TRBJ2-1, with no clear D. Germline V gene lookup returns CDR1 KGHSH and CDR2 LQKENI. The CDR3 runs to 14 residues. V gave up 1 base and J gave up 8 bases, with 12 bases separating them. The CDR3: CASSPLDNGDEQFI. CDR3 DNA sequence: TGTGCCAGCTCACCACTAGATAATGGGGATGAGCAGTTCATC.

In this sample, this clonotype turned up many times. The rearrangement joins TRBV7-2 to TRBJ2-1; D remains unclear. Germline values: CDR1 SGHTA, CDR2 FQGNSA. V was shortened by 1 base and J by 5 bases, with 9 bases between the two germline ends. The CDR3 length is 14 residues. The DNA of the CDR3 is TGTGCCAGCAGCTTAGGCGGACCAAACAATGAGCAGTTCTTC. It yields the protein CASSLGGPNNEQFF.

In regard to this clonotype: This may come from a read error, since a much larger clone is one base off. The chain is built from TRBV7-9 and TRBJ2-3, with a possible D match to TRBD1 (6 bases). The germline gives CDR1 SEHNR, CDR2 FQNEAQ (reference sequence). The CDR3 extends over 14 amino acids. The CDR3 here is CAGSLATGTDTQYF. In DNA form, the CDR3 reads TGTGCCGGCAGCTTAGCCACAGGGACAGATACGCAGTATTTT.

The chain employs TRBV6-2 or TRBV6-3 and TRBJ1-2; tentative D call: TRBD1 (5 bases). V was shortened by 6 bases and J by 2 bases, with 7 bases between the two germline ends. Germline-derived CDR1 and CDR2 are MNHEY and SVGEGT. This CDR3 is 12 amino acids long. In nucleotides, the CDR3 is TGTGCCAGCAGAGCAGGGAACTATGGCTACACCTTC. Its protein is CASRAGNYGYTF.

The genes are TRBV20-1 and TRBJ1-5, with a weak D call TRBD1 (5 bases). V lost 1 base and J 8 bases, leaving 12 bases between the germline ends. This CDR3 region has 13 residues. Looked up from germline, CDR1 is DFQATT and CDR2 is SNEGSKA (reference sequence). This CDR3 reads CSARATASEPQHF. The CDR3 DNA is TGCAGTGCTAGAGCGACAGCCTCGGAGCCCCAGCATTTT.

The V gene is TRBV6-5, the J gene TRBJ1-4; D is ambiguous. The CDR3 sequence is 12 residues long. The germline gives CDR1 MNHEY, CDR2 SVGAGI. Trimming pared 2 bases from V and 8 bases from J, leaving 6 bases between. Here the CDR3 reads CASSYDGEKLFF. Here the CDR3 DNA reads TGTGCCAGCAGTTACGATGGGGAAAAACTGTTTTTT.

This clonotype was seen repeatedly, ten times or more. V usage is TRBV7-2 and J usage is TRBJ2-3; D possibly uses TRBD1 or TRBD2 (6 bases each). This CDR3 spans 14 amino acids. The germline V gene encodes CDR1 SGHTA and CDR2 FQGNSA. Trimming took off 1 base at V and 6 bases at J, with 11 bases between the two ends. This CDR3 is CASSLGVGGDTQYF. The CDR3 DNA is TGTGCCAGCAGCTTAGGGGTAGGGGGGGATACGCAGTATTTT.

The chain uses TRBV7-2 and TRBJ2-5, with D possibly being TRBD1 (5 bases). V dropped 6 bases and J dropped 5 bases, with 10 bases sitting between them. CDR1 and CDR2 from the germline V gene are SGHTA and FQGNSA. This CDR3 is built from 12 residues. As DNA, the CDR3 is TGTGCCAGCAGAGATGCAGGGGAGACCCAGTACTTC. Its protein is CASRDAGETQYF. The full variable domain, its missing parts supplied by reference TRBV7-2 and TRBJ2-5, is GAGVSQSPSNKVTEKGKDVELRCDPISGHTALYWYRQSLGQGLEFLIYFQGNSAPDKSGLPSDRFSAERTGGSVSTLTIQRTQQEDSAVYLCASRDAGETQYFGPGTRLLVL.

Written as DNA, the CDR3 is TGTGCCAGCAGTCAAGGACCGTCTAGTGGCAATCAGCCCCAGCATTTT. This sequence encodes CASSQGPSSGNQPQHF. This chain links TRBV12-3 or TRBV12-4 with TRBJ1-5; D remains ambiguous. The CDR3 contains 16 residues. Trimming took off 5 bases at V and 2 bases at J, with 16 bases between the two ends.

This clonotype came up a few times. J is TRBJ1-2 and V is TRBV4-2, with TRBD1 matching over 9 bases. The CDR3 runs to 17 residues. Germline V gene sequence: CDR1 LGHNA, CDR2 YNFKEQ. With V trimmed by 0 bases and J by 5 bases, 10 bases remained unmatched. CDR3 sequence reads: CASSQEGTGIGVYGYTF. The CDR3 DNA is TGTGCCAGCAGCCAAGAGGGGACAGGGATAGGGGTGTATGGCTACACCTTC.

In its sample, this clonotype was seen many times. The chain couples TRBV27 to TRBJ2-1, with D possibly TRBD2 on 5 matching bases. This CDR3 contains 17 residues. The V and J ends lost 3 bases and 0 bases respectively, with 15 bases between them. CDR1 is MNHEY, CDR2 SMNVEV, per germline (reference sequence). In nucleotides, the CDR3 is TGTGCCAGCAGTTTGATCAGGATGGCGGGCTCCTACAATGAGCAGTTCTTC. Translated: CASSLIRMAGSYNEQFF.

This clonotype turned up a few times. A read error is likely here: a far larger clone is one base away. V usage is TRBV29-1 and J usage is TRBJ1-2; 8 bases agree with TRBD1. The CDR3 contains 12 residues. Germline CDR1 reads SQVTM; CDR2 reads ANQGSEA. The CDR3 loop reads CSVDRGGYAYTF. In nucleotides, the CDR3 is TGCAGCGTCGACAGGGGAGGCTATGCCTACACCTTC.

Worth noting for this clonotype: This may be a read error, as it is one base from a much larger clone. V usage is TRBV20-1 and J usage is TRBJ1-2; D uncertain. The V gene's germline CDR1 is DFQATT and CDR2 SNEGSKA (reference sequence). The CDR3 has 8 amino acids. This CDR3 reads CSIYGYTF. The CDR3 coding sequence is TGCAGCATCTATGGCTACACCTTC.

Ten or more counts support this clonotype. The CDR3 sequence is CSARRLAGGGGNEQFF. CDR3 sequence (DNA): TGCAGTGCTAGACGATTAGCGGGGGGCGGGGGGAATGAGCAGTTCTTC. This chain uses TRBV20-1 with TRBJ2-1, with 10 bases aligning to TRBD2. Unmatched junction bases numbered 11, after V lost 2 bases and J lost 7 bases. Germline CDR1 reads DFQATT; CDR2 reads SNEGSKA (reference sequence). The CDR3 is 16 residues long.

This clonotype was picked up many times. Since a much larger clone is just one base distant, this may be a read error. The chain recombines TRBV7-2 with TRBJ2-1, with D hard to call. CDR3 length equals 14 residues. The ends were cut back, 5 bases at V and 9 bases at J, with 17 bases in the middle. CDR1 SGHTA and CDR2 FQGNSA come from the germline V gene. CDR3: CASSGLPSVGEQFF. In nucleotides, the CDR3 is TGTGCCAGCAGCGGGCTACCTTCAGTCGGTGAGCAGTTCTTC.